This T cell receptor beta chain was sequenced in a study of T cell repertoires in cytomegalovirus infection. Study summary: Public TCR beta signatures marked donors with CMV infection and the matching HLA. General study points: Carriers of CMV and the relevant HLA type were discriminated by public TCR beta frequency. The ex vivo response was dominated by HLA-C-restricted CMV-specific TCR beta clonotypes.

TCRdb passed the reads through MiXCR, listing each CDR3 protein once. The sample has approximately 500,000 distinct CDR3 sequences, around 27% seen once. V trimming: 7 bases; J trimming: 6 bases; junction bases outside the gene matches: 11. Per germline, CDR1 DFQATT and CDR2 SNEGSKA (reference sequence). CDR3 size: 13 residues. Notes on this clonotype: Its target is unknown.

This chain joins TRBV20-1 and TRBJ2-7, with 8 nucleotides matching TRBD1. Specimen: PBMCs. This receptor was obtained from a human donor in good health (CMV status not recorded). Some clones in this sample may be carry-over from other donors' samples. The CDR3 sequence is CSVKGQALGEQYF. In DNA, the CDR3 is TGCAGTGTAAAGGGACAGGCCCTCGGCGAGCAGTACTTC.